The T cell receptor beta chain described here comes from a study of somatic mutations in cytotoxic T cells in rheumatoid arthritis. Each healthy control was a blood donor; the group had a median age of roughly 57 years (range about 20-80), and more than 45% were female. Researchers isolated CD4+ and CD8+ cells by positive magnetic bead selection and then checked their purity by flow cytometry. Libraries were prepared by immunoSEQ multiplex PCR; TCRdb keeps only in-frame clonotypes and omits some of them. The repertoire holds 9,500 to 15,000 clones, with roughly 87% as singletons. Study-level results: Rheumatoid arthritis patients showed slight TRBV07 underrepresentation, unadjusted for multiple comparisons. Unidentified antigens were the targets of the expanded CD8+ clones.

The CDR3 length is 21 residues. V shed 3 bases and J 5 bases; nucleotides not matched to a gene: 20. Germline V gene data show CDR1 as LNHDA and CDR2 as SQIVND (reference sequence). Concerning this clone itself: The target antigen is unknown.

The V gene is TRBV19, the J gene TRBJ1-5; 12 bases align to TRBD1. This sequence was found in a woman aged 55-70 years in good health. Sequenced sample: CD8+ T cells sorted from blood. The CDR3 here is CASSIFGDRGRVEVVDQPQHF. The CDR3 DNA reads TGTGCCAGTAGTATCTTCGGGGACAGGGGGCGAGTGGAGGTGGTGGATCAGCCCCAGCATTTT.